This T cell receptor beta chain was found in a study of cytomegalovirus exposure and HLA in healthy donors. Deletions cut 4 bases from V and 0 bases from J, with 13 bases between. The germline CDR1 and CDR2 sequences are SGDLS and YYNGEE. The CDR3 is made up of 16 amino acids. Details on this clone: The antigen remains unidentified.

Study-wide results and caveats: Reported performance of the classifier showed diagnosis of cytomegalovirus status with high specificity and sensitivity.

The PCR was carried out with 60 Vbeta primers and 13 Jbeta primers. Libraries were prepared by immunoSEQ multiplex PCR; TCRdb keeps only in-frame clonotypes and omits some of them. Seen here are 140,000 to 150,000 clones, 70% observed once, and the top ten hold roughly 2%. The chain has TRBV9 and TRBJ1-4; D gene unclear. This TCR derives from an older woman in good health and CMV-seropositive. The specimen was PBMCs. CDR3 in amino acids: CASSPGVHPTNEKLFF. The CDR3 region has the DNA TGTGCCAGCAGCCCCGGGGTCCACCCAACTAATGAAAAACTGTTTTTT.